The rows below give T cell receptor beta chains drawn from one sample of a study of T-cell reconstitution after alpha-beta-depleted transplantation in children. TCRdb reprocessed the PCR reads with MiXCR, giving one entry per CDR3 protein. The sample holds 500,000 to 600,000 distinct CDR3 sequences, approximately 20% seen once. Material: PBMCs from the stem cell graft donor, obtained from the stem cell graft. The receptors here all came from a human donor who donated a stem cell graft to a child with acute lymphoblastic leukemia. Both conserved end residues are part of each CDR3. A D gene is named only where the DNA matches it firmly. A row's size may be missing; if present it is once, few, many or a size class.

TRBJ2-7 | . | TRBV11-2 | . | CASSYVTYEQYF | TGTGCCAGCAGCTACGTTACCTACGAGCAGTACTTC
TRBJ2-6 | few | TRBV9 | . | CASSVAIDSGANVLTF | TGTGCCAGCAGCGTAGCTATTGACTCTGGGGCCAACGTCCTGACTTTC
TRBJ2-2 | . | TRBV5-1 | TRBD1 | CASSFGQGATGELFF | TGCGCCAGCAGCTTCGGACAGGGGGCAACCGGGGAGCTGTTTTTT
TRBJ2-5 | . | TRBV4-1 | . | CASSQERETQYF | TGCGCCAGCAGCCAAGAGAGGGAGACCCAGTACTTC
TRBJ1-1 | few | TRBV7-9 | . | CAESRVGSTEAFF | TGTGCTGAATCCAGGGTGGGGAGCACTGAAGCTTTCTTT
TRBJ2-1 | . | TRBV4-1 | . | CASSQVATAFNEQFF | TGCGCCAGCAGCCAAGTAGCGACAGCGTTCAATGAGCAGTTCTTC
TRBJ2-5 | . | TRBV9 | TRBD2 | CASSVEASGSGETQYF | TGTGCCAGCAGCGTAGAGGCTAGCGGATCAGGGGAGACCCAGTACTTC
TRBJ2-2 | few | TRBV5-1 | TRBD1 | CASSHRQGTGELFF | TGCGCCAGCAGCCACCGACAGGGCACCGGGGAGCTGTTTTTT
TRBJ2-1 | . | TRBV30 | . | CAWSRASGNEQFF | TGTGCCTGGAGTAGGGCCAGCGGGAATGAGCAGTTCTTC
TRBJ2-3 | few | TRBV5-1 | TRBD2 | CASSNRLLAADTQYF | TGCGCCAGCAGCAACAGGCTCCTAGCGGCAGATACGCAGTATTTT
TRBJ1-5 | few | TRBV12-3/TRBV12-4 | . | CASSLEGALNQPQHF | TGTGCCAGCAGTTTAGAAGGGGCGCTCAATCAGCCCCAGCATTTT
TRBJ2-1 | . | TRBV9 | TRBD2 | CASSGSSGSSYNEQFF | TGTGCCAGCAGCGGATCTAGCGGAAGCTCCTACAATGAGCAGTTCTTC
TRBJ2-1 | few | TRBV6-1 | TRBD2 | CASRTGSLAATNEQFF | TGTGCCAGCAGAACAGGAAGTCTAGCGGCGACTAATGAGCAGTTCTTC
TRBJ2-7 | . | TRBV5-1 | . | CASSLFSGYTYEQYF | TGCGCCAGCAGCTTGTTCAGCGGTTATACCTACGAGCAGTACTTC
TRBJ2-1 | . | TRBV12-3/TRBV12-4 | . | CASRKRSEQFF | TGTGCCAGCCGAAAGCGATCTGAGCAGTTCTTC
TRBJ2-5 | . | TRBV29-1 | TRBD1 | CSVDSGQGIWEETQYF | TGCAGCGTTGACTCGGGACAGGGTATATGGGAAGAGACCCAGTACTTC
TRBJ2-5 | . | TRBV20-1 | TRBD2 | CSARDKRTSDYQETQYF | TGCAGTGCTAGAGATAAGAGGACTAGCGACTACCAAGAGACCCAGTACTTC
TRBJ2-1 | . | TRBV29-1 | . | CSVASRGNEQFF | TGCAGCGTTGCCAGTAGGGGCAATGAGCAGTTCTTC
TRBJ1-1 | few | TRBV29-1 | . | CSVERFSEAFF | TGCAGCGTTGAACGGTTCTCTGAAGCTTTCTTT
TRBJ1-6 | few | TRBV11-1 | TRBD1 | CASSRSGTGGNSPLHF | TGTGCCAGCAGCCGTTCCGGGACAGGGGGCAATTCACCCCTCCACTTT
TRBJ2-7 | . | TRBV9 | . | CASSVPPGNEQYF | TGTGCCAGCAGCGTACCGCCCGGTAACGAGCAGTACTTC
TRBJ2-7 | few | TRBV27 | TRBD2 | CASSLSPGTSGSLEQYF | TGTGCCAGCAGTTTATCCCCTGGGACTAGCGGGAGTCTCGAGCAGTACTTC
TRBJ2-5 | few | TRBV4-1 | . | CASSQRGSGTSAETQYF | TGCGCCAGCAGCCAGCGAGGGTCGGGAACCTCCGCGGAGACCCAGTACTTC
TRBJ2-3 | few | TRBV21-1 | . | CASSNVASEASSTDTQYF | TGTGCCAGCAGCAATGTGGCTAGCGAGGCCTCTAGCACAGATACGCAGTATTTT
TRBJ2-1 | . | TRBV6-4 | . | CASPKGRTPFF | TGTGCCAGCCCAAAAGGAAGGACACCCTTCTTC
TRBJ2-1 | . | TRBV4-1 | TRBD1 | CASSQGQGIDEQFF | TGCGCCAGCAGCCAGGGACAGGGGATCGATGAGCAGTTCTTC
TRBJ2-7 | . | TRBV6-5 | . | CASSYFLSGDTYEQYF | TGTGCCAGCAGTTACTTCTTGTCAGGGGATACCTACGAGCAGTACTTC
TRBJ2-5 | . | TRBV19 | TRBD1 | CASNGRQGQETQYF | TGTGCCAGTAATGGGAGACAGGGACAAGAGACCCAGTACTTC
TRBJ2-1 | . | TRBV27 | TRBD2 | CASSPTTSGRPNEQFF | TGTGCCAGCAGTCCGACGACTAGCGGGAGACCAAATGAGCAGTTCTTC
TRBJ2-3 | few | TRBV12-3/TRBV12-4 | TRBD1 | CASSDPSTGGPSDTQYF | TGTGCCAGCAGTGACCCGTCGACAGGGGGTCCTTCAGATACGCAGTATTTT
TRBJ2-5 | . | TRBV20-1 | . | CSARGRRQWPEETQYF | TGCAGTGCTAGAGGTCGGCGACAGTGGCCCGAAGAGACCCAGTACTTC
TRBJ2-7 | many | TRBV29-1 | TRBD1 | CSVEETRTGALYEQYF | TGCAGCGTTGAAGAGACTCGAACAGGGGCCCTCTACGAGCAGTACTTC
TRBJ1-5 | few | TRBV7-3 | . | CASSLERGIGPQHF | TGTGCCAGCAGCTTAGAGAGGGGGATCGGGCCCCAGCATTTT
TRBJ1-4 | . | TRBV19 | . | CASSALRNRVEKLFF | TGTGCCAGTAGTGCTTTAAGGAACAGAGTTGAAAAACTGTTTTTT
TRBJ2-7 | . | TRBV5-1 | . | CASSLFGNAAYEQYF | TGCGCCAGCAGCCTCTTTGGGAACGCAGCCTACGAGCAGTACTTC
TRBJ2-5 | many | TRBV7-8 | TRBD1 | CASSLRGRETQYF | TGTGCCAGCAGCTTAAGGGGGCGAGAGACCCAGTACTTC
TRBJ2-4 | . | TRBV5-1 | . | CASSLAPRTLAKNIQYF | TGCGCCAGCAGCTTGGCCCCACGCACTCTAGCCAAAAACATTCAGTACTTC
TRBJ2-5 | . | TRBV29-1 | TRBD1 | CSALDRYQETQYF | TGCAGCGCCCTGGACAGGTACCAAGAGACCCAGTACTTC
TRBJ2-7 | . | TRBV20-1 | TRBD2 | CSARRLRGTSQAPVEQYF | TGCAGTGCTAGGAGACTGCGTGGGACTAGCCAAGCGCCTGTCGAGCAGTACTTC
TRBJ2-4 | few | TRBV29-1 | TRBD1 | CSVSGTEDLLAKNIQYF | TGCAGCGTTTCCGGGACAGAAGATCTATTAGCCAAAAACATTCAGTACTTC
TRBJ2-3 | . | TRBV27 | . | CASRIAEASTDTQYF | TGTGCCAGCCGAATAGCGGAGGCGAGCACAGATACGCAGTATTTT
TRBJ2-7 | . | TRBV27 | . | CASKPSDSSYEQYF | TGTGCCAGCAAACCTAGCGATAGCTCCTACGAGCAGTACTTC
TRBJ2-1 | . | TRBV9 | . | CASSVGTDSLLGNEQFF | TGTGCCAGCAGCGTCGGGACGGACTCCCTCCTTGGTAATGAGCAGTTCTTC
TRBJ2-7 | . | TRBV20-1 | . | CSARDRTRTYEQYF | TGCAGTGCTAGAGACAGGACCCGCACCTACGAGCAGTACTTC
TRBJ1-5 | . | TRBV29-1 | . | CSVAQGWNQPQHF | TGCAGCGTCGCACAGGGTTGGAATCAGCCCCAGCATTTT
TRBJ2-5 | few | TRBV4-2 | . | CASSQEGNSQETQYF | TGTGCCAGCAGCCAAGAGGGTAATAGCCAAGAGACCCAGTACTTC
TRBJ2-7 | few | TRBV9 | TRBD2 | CASSVAGGLALYEQYF | TGTGCCAGCAGCGTAGCCGGGGGACTAGCCCTATACGAGCAGTACTTC
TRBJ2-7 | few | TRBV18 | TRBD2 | CASSQRTSGNIYEQYF | TGTGCCAGCTCACAGAGGACTAGCGGGAATATCTACGAGCAGTACTTC
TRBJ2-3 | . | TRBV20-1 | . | CSARSQGWADTQYF | TGCAGTGCTAGATCCCAGGGTTGGGCAGATACGCAGTATTTT
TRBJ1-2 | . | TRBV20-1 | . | CCARDQLAARAEYGYTF | TGCTGTGCTAGAGATCAGCTGGCGGCCAGGGCGGAATATGGCTACACCTTC
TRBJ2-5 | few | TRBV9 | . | CASSSPPRETQYF | TGTGCCAGCAGCTCTCCCCCGAGGGAGACCCAGTACTTC